Listed below are T cell receptor beta chains from one sample, sequenced in a study of OX40 agonist ivuxolimab in advanced cancers. Assay used: immunoSEQ multiplex PCR; TCRdb lists only in-frame clones, some missing. The sample holds 75,000 to 100,000 clones, around 90% seen once. The sample was CD4+ or CD8+ T cells sorted from blood, taken in a trial of the OX40 agonist ivuxolimab. The source is an adult with an advanced solid tumor such as melanoma, head and neck, liver or kidney cancer. CDR3s leave out the opening cysteine and the closing phenylalanine or tryptophan. Fields, in order: J gene, V gene, CDR3 protein.

J gene: TRBJ2-3
V gene: TRBV19
CDR3 protein: ASSWGRTVGTDTQY

J gene: TRBJ2-1
V gene: TRBV15
CDR3 protein: ATSRGAGDTRF

J gene: TRBJ2-3
V gene: TRBV6-4
CDR3 protein: ASSDGLITDTQY

J gene: TRBJ2-4
V gene: TRBV21-1
CDR3 protein: ASSKARGSGLVNIQY

J gene: TRBJ1-5
V gene: TRBV28
CDR3 protein: ASRIGGSNQPQH

J gene: TRBJ1-3
V gene: TRBV10-1
CDR3 protein: ASSAGTTGNTIY

J gene: TRBJ2-6
V gene: TRBV5-6
CDR3 protein: ASSFQGSGANVLT

J gene: TRBJ2-1
V gene: TRBV10-3
CDR3 protein: AISDKGLAGVEQF

J gene: TRBJ1-2
V gene: TRBV27
CDR3 protein: ASSLRGSYGYT

J gene: TRBJ2-1
V gene: TRBV7-2
CDR3 protein: ASSYIRDSYNEQF

J gene: NA
V gene: TRBV28
CDR3 protein: ASSQLYGTSGSRIRTGELF

J gene: TRBJ2-1
V gene: TRBV7-9
CDR3 protein: ASSLVQLSDEQF

J gene: TRBJ1-1
V gene: TRBV19
CDR3 protein: ASSIEHGGSAF

J gene: TRBJ1-1
V gene: TRBV10-1
CDR3 protein: ASPTGVDTEAF

J gene: TRBJ1-5
V gene: TRBV19
CDR3 protein: ASRRDRATGQPQH

J gene: TRBJ2-3
V gene: TRBV28
CDR3 protein: ASSQAGESTDTQY

J gene: TRBJ2-5
V gene: TRBV2
CDR3 protein: ASARTSGRHETQY

J gene: TRBJ2-2
V gene: TRBV5-4
CDR3 protein: ASNIWGRNTGELF

J gene: TRBJ2-3
V gene: TRBV6-4
CDR3 protein: ASSLSLAGADTQY

J gene: TRBJ2-7
V gene: TRBV7-2
CDR3 protein: ASSFSGKVDEQY

J gene: TRBJ2-1
V gene: TRBV6-5
CDR3 protein: ASSYTSGRYNEQF

J gene: TRBJ1-1
V gene: TRBV6-6
CDR3 protein: ASSTGTGTTEAF

J gene: TRBJ2-7
V gene: TRBV5-1
CDR3 protein: ASSAPTSYEQY

J gene: TRBJ1-3
V gene: TRBV7-8
CDR3 protein: ASSYSGNTIY

J gene: TRBJ2-7
V gene: TRBV5-6
CDR3 protein: ASSLYGSGLYEQY

J gene: TRBJ2-5
V gene: TRBV27
CDR3 protein: ASSLNGQETQY

J gene: TRBJ2-7
V gene: TRBV18
CDR3 protein: ASSPPDRVYEQY

J gene: TRBJ1-3
V gene: TRBV19
CDR3 protein: ASTDRHSGNTIY

J gene: TRBJ2-2
V gene: TRBV27
CDR3 protein: ASSTPTGAGELF

J gene: TRBJ1-1
V gene: TRBV6-5
CDR3 protein: ASSSSTGADTEAF

J gene: TRBJ2-3
V gene: TRBV5-6
CDR3 protein: ASSTEGSGLADTQY

J gene: TRBJ2-7
V gene: TRBV5-1
CDR3 protein: ASSLRNEQY

J gene: TRBJ2-7
V gene: TRBV6-5
CDR3 protein: ASSYRGRAYEQY

J gene: TRBJ2-3
V gene: TRBV9
CDR3 protein: ASSPLGTDTQY

J gene: TRBJ1-2
V gene: TRBV4-2
CDR3 protein: ASSHGTSNYGYT

J gene: TRBJ2-2
V gene: TRBV7-8
CDR3 protein: ASSLARRGTNTGELF

J gene: TRBJ2-3
V gene: TRBV5-1
CDR3 protein: ASSADGLAGTDTQY

J gene: TRBJ1-2
V gene: TRBV7-2
CDR3 protein: ASSLAWQGDLYGYT

J gene: TRBJ2-7
V gene: TRBV7-2
CDR3 protein: ASSLISVGEQY

J gene: TRBJ2-5
V gene: TRBV28
CDR3 protein: ASTLPGRETQY

J gene: TRBJ2-2
V gene: TRBV18
CDR3 protein: ASSPDSFTGELF

J gene: TRBJ2-7
V gene: TRBV6-1
CDR3 protein: ASSQWDRGPYEQY

J gene: TRBJ1-4
V gene: TRBV5-5
CDR3 protein: ASSLTGTGEKLF

J gene: TRBJ2-1
V gene: TRBV19
CDR3 protein: ASSTLAARGEQF

J gene: TRBJ2-5
V gene: TRBV21-1
CDR3 protein: ASSKVIGLRETQY

J gene: TRBJ2-7
V gene: TRBV29-1
CDR3 protein: SVELGGQY

J gene: TRBJ1-1
V gene: TRBV6-5
CDR3 protein: ASSYTGNTEAF

J gene: TRBJ1-2
V gene: TRBV4-1
CDR3 protein: ASSPRVVGVSYGYT

J gene: TRBJ2-7
V gene: TRBV18
CDR3 protein: ASSLLSGTQTYEQY

J gene: TRBJ1-1
V gene: TRBV5-6
CDR3 protein: ASSLAGGSTEAF